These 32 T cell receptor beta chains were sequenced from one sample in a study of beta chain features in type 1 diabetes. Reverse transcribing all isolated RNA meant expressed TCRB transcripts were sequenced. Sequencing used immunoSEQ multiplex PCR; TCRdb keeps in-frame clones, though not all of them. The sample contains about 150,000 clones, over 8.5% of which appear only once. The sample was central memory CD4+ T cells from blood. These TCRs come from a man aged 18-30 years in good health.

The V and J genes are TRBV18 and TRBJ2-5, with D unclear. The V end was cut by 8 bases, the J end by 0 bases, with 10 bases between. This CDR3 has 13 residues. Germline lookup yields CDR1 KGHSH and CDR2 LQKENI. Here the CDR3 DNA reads TGTGCCAGCGCAAGATCCAACCAAGAGACCCAGTACTTC. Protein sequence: CASARSNQETQYF. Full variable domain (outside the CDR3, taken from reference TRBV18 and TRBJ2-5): NAGVMQNPRHLVRRRGQEARLRCSPMKGHSHVYWYRQLPEEGLKFMVYLQKENIIDESGMPKERFSAEFPKEGPSILRIQQVVRGDSAAYFCASARSNQETQYFGPGTRLLVL.

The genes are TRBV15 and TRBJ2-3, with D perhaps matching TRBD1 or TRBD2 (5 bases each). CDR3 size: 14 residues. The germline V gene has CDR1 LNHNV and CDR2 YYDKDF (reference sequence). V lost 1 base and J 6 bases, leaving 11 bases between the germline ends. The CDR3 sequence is CATSRGGSGDTQYF. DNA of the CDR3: TGTGCCACCAGCAGAGGGGGGTCAGGCGATACGCAGTATTTT.

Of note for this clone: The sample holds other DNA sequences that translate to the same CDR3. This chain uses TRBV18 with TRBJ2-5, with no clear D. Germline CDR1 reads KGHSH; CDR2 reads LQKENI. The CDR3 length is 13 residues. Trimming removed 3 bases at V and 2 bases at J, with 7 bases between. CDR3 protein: CASSPGRQETQYF. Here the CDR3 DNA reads TGTGCCAGCTCACCCGGCAGACAAGAGACCCAGTACTTC.

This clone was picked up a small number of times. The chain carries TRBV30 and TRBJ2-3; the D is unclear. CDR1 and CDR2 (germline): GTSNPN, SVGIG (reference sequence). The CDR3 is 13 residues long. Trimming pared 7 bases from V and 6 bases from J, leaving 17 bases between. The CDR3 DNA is TGTGCCTATACGTTTGTGCCCCGGGATACGCAGTATTTT. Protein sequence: CAYTFVPRDTQYF.

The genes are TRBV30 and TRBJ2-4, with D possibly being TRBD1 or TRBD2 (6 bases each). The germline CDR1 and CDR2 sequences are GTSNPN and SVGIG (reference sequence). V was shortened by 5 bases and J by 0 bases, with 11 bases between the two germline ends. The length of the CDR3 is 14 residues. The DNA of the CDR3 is TGTGCCTGGGCGAGGGGGGTAGCCAAAAACATTCAGTACTTC. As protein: CAWARGVAKNIQYF.

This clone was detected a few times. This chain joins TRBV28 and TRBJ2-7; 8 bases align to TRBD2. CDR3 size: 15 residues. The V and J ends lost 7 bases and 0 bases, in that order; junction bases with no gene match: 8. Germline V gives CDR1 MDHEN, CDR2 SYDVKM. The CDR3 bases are TGTGCCAGCACGGGAGGGGCTTACCTCTCCTACGAGCAGTACTTC. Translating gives CASTGGAYLSYEQYF.

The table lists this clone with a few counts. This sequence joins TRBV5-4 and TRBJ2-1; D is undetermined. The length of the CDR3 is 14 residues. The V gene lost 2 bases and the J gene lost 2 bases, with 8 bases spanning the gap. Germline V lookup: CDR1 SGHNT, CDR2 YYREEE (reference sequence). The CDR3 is CASSFPKTYNEQFF. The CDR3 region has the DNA TGTGCCAGCAGCTTCCCGAAGACCTACAATGAGCAGTTCTTC.

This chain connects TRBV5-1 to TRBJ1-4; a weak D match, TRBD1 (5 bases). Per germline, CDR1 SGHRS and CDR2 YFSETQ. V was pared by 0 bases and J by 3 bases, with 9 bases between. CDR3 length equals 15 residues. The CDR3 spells CASSLAGASNEKLFF. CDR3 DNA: TGCGCCAGCAGCTTGGCTGGGGCGTCTAATGAAAAACTGTTTTTT.

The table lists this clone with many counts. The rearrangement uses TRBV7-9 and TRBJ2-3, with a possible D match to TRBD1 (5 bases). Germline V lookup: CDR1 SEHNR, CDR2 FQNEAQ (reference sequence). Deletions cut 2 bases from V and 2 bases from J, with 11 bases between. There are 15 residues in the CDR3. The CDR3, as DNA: TGTGCCAGCAGCTTAAGCGCAGGGCTCACAGATACGCAGTATTTT. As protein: CASSLSAGLTDTQYF.

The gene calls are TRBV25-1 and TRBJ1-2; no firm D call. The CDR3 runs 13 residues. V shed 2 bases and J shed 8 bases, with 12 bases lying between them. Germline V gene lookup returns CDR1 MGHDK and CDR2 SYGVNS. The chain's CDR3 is CASSEAGLAGYTF. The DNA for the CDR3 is TGTGCCAGCAGTGAAGCCGGGTTGGCGGGCTACACCTTC.

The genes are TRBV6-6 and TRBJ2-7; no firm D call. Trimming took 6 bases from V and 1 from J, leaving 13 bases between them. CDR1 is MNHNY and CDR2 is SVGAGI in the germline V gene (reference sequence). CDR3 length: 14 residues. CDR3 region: CASSPRGRSYEQYF. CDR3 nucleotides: TGTGCCAGCAGCCCTCGAGGCAGGTCCTACGAGCAGTACTTC.

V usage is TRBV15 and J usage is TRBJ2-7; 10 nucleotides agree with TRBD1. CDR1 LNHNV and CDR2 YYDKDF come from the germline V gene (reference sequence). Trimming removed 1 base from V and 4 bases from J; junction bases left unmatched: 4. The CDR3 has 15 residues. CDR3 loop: CATSRAGQGFYEQYF. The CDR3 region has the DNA TGTGCCACCAGCAGAGCGGGACAGGGGTTTTACGAGCAGTACTTC.

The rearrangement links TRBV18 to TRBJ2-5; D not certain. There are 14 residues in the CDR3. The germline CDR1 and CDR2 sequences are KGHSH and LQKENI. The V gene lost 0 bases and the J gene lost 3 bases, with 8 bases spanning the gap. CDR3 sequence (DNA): TGTGCCAGCTCACCACCGACGGCGAAAGAGACCCAGTACTTC. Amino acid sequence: CASSPPTAKETQYF.

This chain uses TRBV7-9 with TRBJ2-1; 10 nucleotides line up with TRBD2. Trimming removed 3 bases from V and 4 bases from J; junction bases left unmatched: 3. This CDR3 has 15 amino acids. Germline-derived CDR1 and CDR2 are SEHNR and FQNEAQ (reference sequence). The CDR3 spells CASSFSGRRYNEQFF. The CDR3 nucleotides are TGTGCCAGCAGCTTTAGCGGGAGGAGGTACAATGAGCAGTTCTTC. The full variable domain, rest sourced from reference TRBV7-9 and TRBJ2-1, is DTGVSQNPRHKITKRGQNVTFRCDPISEHNRLYWYRQTLGQGPEFLTYFQNEAQLEKSRLLSDRFSAERPKGSFSTLEIQRTEQGDSAMYLCASSFSGRRYNEQFFGPGTRLTVL.

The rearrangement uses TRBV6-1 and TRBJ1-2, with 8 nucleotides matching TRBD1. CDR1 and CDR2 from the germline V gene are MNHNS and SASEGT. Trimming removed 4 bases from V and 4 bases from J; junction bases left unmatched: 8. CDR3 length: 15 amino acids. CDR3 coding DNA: TGTGCCAGCAGTGGGATCGACAGGGGCCTCTATGGCTACACCTTC. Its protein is CASSGIDRGLYGYTF.

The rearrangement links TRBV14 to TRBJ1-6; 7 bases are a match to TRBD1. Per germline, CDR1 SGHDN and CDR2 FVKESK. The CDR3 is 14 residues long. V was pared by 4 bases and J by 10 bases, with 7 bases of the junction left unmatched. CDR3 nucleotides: TGTGCCAGCAGCCGGAGACAGGGCGGGTCACCCCTCCACTTT. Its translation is CASSRRQGGSPLHF.

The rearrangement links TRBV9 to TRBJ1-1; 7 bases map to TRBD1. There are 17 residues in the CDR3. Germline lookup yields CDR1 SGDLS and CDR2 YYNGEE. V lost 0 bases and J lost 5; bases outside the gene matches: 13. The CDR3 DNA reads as TGTGCCAGCAGCGTAGCTGACGCAGGGGGAAGAAGGACTGAAGCTTTCTTT. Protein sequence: CASSVADAGGRRTEAFF.

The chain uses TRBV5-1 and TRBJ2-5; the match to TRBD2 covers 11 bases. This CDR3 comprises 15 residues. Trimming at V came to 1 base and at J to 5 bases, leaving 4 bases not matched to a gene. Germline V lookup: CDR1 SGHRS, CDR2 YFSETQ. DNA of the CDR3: TGCGCCAGCAGCTTGAGACTAGCGGGGAGGGAGACCCAGTACTTC. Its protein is CASSLRLAGRETQYF.

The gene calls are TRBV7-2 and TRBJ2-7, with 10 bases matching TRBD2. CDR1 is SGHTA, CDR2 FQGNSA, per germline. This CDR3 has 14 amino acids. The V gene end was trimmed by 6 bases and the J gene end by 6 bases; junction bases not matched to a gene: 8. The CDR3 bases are TGTGCCAGCAGAGCTCTAGCGGGAGCCGGCGAGCAGTACTTC. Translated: CASRALAGAGEQYF.

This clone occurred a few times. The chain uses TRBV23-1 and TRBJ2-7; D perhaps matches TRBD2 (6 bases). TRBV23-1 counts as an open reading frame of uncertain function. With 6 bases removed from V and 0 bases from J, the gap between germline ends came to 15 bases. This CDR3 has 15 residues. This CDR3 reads CASSQTSKSSYEQYF. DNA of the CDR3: TGCGCCAGCAGCCAGACTAGTAAGAGCTCCTACGAGCAGTACTTC.

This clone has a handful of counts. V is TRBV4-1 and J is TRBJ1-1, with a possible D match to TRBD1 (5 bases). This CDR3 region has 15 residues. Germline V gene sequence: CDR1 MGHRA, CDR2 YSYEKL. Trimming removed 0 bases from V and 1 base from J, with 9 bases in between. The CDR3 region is CASSQDPQGNTEAFF. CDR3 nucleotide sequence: TGCGCCAGCAGCCAAGATCCGCAGGGGAACACTGAAGCTTTCTTT.

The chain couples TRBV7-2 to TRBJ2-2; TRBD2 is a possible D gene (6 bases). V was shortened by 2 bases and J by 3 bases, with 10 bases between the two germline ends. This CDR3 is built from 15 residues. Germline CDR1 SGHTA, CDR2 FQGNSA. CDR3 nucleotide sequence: TGTGCCAGCAGCTTAAGAATAGCGGACACCGGGGAGCTGTTTTTT. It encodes CASSLRIADTGELFF.

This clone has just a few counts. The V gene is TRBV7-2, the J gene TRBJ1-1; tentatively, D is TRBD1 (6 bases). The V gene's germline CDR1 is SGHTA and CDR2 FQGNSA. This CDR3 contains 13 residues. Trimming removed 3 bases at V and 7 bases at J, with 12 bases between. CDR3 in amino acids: CASSFRTADEAFF. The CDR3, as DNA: TGTGCCAGCAGCTTCCGGACAGCCGATGAAGCTTTCTTT.

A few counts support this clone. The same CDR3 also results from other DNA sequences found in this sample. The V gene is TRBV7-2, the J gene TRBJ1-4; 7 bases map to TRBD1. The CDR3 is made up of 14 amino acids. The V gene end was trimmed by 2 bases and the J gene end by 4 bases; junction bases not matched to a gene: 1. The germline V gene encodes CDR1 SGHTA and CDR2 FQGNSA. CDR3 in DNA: TGTGCCAGCAGCTTACGACAGGGTAATGAAAAACTGTTTTTT. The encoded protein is CASSLRQGNEKLFF.

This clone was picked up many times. In nucleotides, the CDR3 is TGCAGCTTACACAGGGAAATGAACACTGAAGCTTTCTTT. This gives the protein CSLHREMNTEAFF. The chain carries TRBV29-1 and TRBJ1-1; tentative D call: TRBD1 (6 bases). The CDR3 sequence is 13 residues long. The germline CDR1 and CDR2 sequences are SQVTM and ANQGSEA. V was clipped by 8 bases and J by 0 bases, with 13 bases between them. Full variable domain (rest looked up from reference TRBV29-1 and TRBJ1-1): SAVISQKPSRDICQRGTSLTIQCQVDSQVTMMFWYRQQPGQSLTLIATANQGSEATYESGFVIDKFPISRPNLTFSTLTVSNMSPEDSSIYLCSLHREMNTEAFFGQGTRLTVV.

The CDR3 reads CAISAQGDYGYTF. The CDR3 DNA is TGTGCCATCAGTGCACAGGGGGACTATGGCTACACCTTC. This chain uses TRBV10-3 with TRBJ1-2; 8 bases align to TRBD1. CDR1 and CDR2 from the germline V gene are ENHRY and SYGVKD. There are 13 residues in the CDR3. The trim removed 4 bases at V and 3 bases at J, leaving 1 base unmatched.

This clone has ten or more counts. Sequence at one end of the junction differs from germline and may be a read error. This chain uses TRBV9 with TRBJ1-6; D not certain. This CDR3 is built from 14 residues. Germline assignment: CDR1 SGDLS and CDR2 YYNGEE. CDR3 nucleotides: TGTGCCAGCAGCGTAGGGGTCTATGATTCACCCCTCCACTTT. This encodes CASSVGVYDSPLHF.

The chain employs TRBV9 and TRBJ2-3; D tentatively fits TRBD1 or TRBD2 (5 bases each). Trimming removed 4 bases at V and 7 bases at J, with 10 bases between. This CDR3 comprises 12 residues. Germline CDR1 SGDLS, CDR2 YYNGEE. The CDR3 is CASSRDGYTQYF. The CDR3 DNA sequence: TGTGCCAGCAGCCGGGACGGATATACGCAGTATTTT.

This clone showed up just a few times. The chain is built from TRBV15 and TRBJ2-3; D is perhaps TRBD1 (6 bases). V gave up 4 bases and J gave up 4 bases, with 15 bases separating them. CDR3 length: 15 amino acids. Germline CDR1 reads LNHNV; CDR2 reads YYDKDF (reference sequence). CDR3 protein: CATSTSGQGADTQYF. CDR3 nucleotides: TGTGCCACCAGCACTTCGGGACAAGGGGCAGATACGCAGTATTTT. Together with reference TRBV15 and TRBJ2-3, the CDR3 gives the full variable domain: DAMVIQNPRYQVTQFGKPVTLSCSQTLNHNVMYWYQQKSSQAPKLLFHYYDKDFNNEADTPDNFQSRRPNTSFCFLDIRSPGLGDTAMYLCATSTSGQGADTQYFGPGTRLTVL.

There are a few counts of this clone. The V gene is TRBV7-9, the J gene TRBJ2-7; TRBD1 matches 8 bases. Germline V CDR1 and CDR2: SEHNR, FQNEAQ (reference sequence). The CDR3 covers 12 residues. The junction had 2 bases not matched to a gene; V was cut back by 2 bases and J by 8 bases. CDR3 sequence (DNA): TGTGCCAGCAGCTTACGACAGGGGAAGCAGTACTTC. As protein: CASSLRQGKQYF.

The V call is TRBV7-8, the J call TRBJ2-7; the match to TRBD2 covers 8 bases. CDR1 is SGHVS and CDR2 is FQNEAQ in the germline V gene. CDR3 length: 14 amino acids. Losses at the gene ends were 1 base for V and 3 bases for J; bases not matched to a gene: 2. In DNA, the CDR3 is TGTGCCAGCAGCTTAGGCGGGGGGATCTACGAGCAGTACTTC. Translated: CASSLGGGIYEQYF.

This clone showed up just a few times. The CDR3 loop is CASSLRRIAGGRTDTQYF. CDR3 sequence (DNA): TGTGCCAGCAGCCTACGCCGAATAGCGGGGGGGCGGACAGATACGCAGTATTTT. J is TRBJ2-3 and V is TRBV7-2, with 11 bases lining up with TRBD2. The length of the CDR3 is 18 residues. Germline-derived CDR1 and CDR2 are SGHTA and FQGNSA. J was trimmed by 3 bases and V by 5 bases; bases with no gene match: 13.